The T cell receptor (beta chain) described here comes from a study of T cell repertoires in cytomegalovirus infection. Study at large: Indications of both CMV infection and matching HLA type were provided by public TCR beta signatures.

TCRdb reprocessed the reads via MiXCR and lists one record per CDR3 protein. The sample has approximately 630,000 distinct CDR3 sequences; approximately 24% are singletons. The germline CDR1 and CDR2 sequences are MDHEN and SYDVKM. V was pared by 3 bases and J by 3 bases, with 9 bases between. This CDR3 spans 14 amino acids. Overall study findings and caveats: Cumulative public TCR beta family frequency identified carriers of CMV plus the relevant HLA. Ex vivo responses were dominated by HLA-C-restricted CMV-specific TCR beta clonotypes.

The table lists this clonotype with a few counts. Its antigen is unknown. This sequence joins TRBV28 and TRBJ1-5; D gene ambiguous. Sequenced material: CD8+ T cells from PBMCs. The clonotype was recovered from a human donor in good health (CMV status not recorded). Some clones in this sample may be carry-over from other donors' samples. The CDR3 loop is CASSLEQFNQPQHF. The CDR3 bases are TGTGCCAGCAGTTTGGAACAGTTCAATCAGCCCCAGCATTTT.